This entry describes one TCR beta chain. Antigen specificity is unknown. This entry comes from a study of cytomegalovirus exposure and HLA in healthy donors. As for the study in general: Unique TCRs from HLA-typed donors, 65 million to 85 million of them, were held in an early data release.

Study conclusions and caveats: There were reportedly fewer N-insertions in an Asian-associated ancestry cluster than the approximately 640-donor mean, in a later analysis. Most CMV-associated TCR beta chains appeared HLA-restricted in a later analysis. Researchers reported in a later analysis that common viral pathogens appeared linked to several top clusters.

Primers included in the PCR were 60 Vbeta and 13 Jbeta primers. Profiled with immunoSEQ multiplex PCR; TCRdb holds only in-frame clones, not every one. The sample has roughly 180,000 clones; 80% are singletons. The V gene end was trimmed by 5 bases and the J gene end by 4 bases; junction bases not matched to a gene: 13. The CDR3 spans 17 residues. Germline V gene lookup returns CDR1 LGHNA and CDR2 YNFKEQ. The origin of this receptor is a man aged 25 to 40 in good health and CMV-seropositive. The sample comprised PBMCs. This chain connects TRBV4-2 to TRBJ2-3; 9 nucleotides agree with TRBD2. The CDR3 DNA reads as TGTGCCAGCAGCGACTTATCCGGGACTAGCTCAGCAGATACGCAGTATTTT. Protein sequence: CASSDLSGTSSADTQYF.